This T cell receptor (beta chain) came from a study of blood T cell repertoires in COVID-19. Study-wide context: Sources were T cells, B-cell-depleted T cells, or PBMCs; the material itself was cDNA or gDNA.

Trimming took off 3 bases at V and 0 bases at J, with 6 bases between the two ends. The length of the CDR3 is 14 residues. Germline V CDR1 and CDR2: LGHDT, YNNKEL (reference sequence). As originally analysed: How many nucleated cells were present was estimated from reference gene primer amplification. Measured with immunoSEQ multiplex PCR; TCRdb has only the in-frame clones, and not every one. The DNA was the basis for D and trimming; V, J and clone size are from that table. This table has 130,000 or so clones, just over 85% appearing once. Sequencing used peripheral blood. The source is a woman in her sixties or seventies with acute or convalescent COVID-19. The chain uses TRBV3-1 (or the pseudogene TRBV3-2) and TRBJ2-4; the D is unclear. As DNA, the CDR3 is TGTGCCAGCAGCCACTCCGTAGCCAAAAACATTCAGTACTTC. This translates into CASSHSVAKNIQYF.